This T cell receptor beta chain comes out of a study of blood T cell repertoires in COVID-19. On the study more broadly: T cells, B-cell-depleted T cells, or PBMCs provided the cDNA or gDNA that served as material.

Libraries were prepared by immunoSEQ multiplex PCR; TCRdb keeps only in-frame clonotypes and omits some of them. The profile shows roughly 230,000 clones, 85% of them singletons. This clone appeared a single time. CDR1 and CDR2 from the germline V gene are SNHLY and FYNNEI. The CDR3 is 15 residues long. Trimming removed 3 bases from V and 1 base from J; junction bases left unmatched: 4. This receptor was taken from a man aged 35 to 55 with acute or convalescent COVID-19. V and J are TRBV2 and TRBJ2-3, with 7 positions matching TRBD2. Material for sequencing was peripheral blood. CDR3 nucleotides: TGTGCCAGCAGTGAGGGGGGAGGGGGCACAGATACGCAGTATTTT. Residues: CASSEGGGGTDTQYF.